The sequence of this T cell receptor beta chain was determined in a study of T cell responses to AZD1222 COVID-19 vaccine. Study-level findings and limits: Nearly half of the spike-specific TCRs reportedly recognize variant regions that carry no mutations. Repertoire sampling was restricted to post-peak T cell response timepoints. Spike-specific TCR breadth and depth both grew after two AZD1222 doses.

Worth noting for this clone: Its antigen is as yet unknown.

Data came from immunoSEQ multiplex PCR; TCRdb stores just in-frame clones and leaves some out. The data hold over 150,000 clones, with about nine tenths observed a single time. Trimming took 7 bases from V and 6 from J, leaving 15 bases between them. Germline loops: CDR1 MNHNY, CDR2 SVGAGI (reference sequence). The CDR3 contains 13 residues. This material consisted of peripheral blood, taken on day 0 of MenACWY control vaccination. This clonotype originated in an adult in good health. The chain has TRBV6-6 and TRBJ2-5; no clear D gene. Here the CDR3 DNA reads TGTGCCAGCACCAACATCATCCGGAAGACCCAGTACTTC. This sequence encodes CASTNIIRKTQYF.